A single sample gave rise to the 25 T cell receptor beta chains below, sequenced in a study of shared clonotypes between healthy human individuals. Sequencing used immunoSEQ multiplex PCR; TCRdb keeps in-frame clones, though not all of them. Of hundreds of thousands of clones listed, under 80% are singletons. The sequencing input was memory CD4+ T cells sorted from blood. Subset meaning: CD45RA-negative fraction. These receptors all stem from a woman aged 25 to 39 in good health.

V usage is TRBV5-8 and J usage is TRBJ2-7, with 10 bases that match TRBD1. V lost 4 bases and J lost 3; bases outside the gene matches: 7. Germline CDR1 reads SGHTS; CDR2 reads YDEGEE. The CDR3 is made up of 15 amino acids. The DNA for the CDR3 is TGTGCCAGCAGCCCGGGGACAGGGGCCGTCTACGAGCAGTACTTC. It is translated as CASSPGTGAVYEQYF. The entire variable domain, with the rest obtained from reference TRBV5-8 and TRBJ2-7, is as follows: EAGVTQSPTHLIKTRGQQATLRCSPISGHTSVYWYQQALGLGLQFLLWYDEGEERNRGNFPPRFSGRQFPNYSSELNVNALELEDSALYLCASSPGTGAVYEQYFGPGTRLTVT.

The genes are TRBV2 and TRBJ2-2; D uncertain. V lost 9 bases and J 0 bases, leaving 11 bases between the germline ends. The CDR3 loop spans 14 amino acids. CDR1 is SNHLY and CDR2 is FYNNEI in the germline V gene. The DNA for the CDR3 is TGTGCCAGTCACCGGGCCGCGAACACCGGGGAGCTGTTTTTT. It yields the protein CASHRAANTGELFF.

This clone was counted at least ten times. This chain's CDR3 is CASSLRQDYEQYF. The CDR3 DNA is TGTGCCAGCAGCTTAAGGCAGGATTACGAGCAGTACTTC. This chain connects TRBV7-6 to TRBJ2-7; D gene uncertain. The CDR3 loop spans 13 amino acids. The germline V gene has CDR1 SGHVS and CDR2 FNYEAQ. V lost 2 bases, J lost 4 bases, and 9 bases lay in between.

The chain employs TRBV6-1 and TRBJ2-5; no firm D call. V was cut by 5 bases and J by 2 bases, with 9 bases left in between. This CDR3 is built from 13 residues. Looked up from germline, CDR1 is MNHNS and CDR2 is SASEGT. The CDR3 region has the DNA TGTGCCAGCAGTCCCAGTCCTCAAGAGACCCAGTACTTC. It is translated as CASSPSPQETQYF.

This rearrangement joins TRBV29-1 to TRBJ2-1; no clear D gene. Germline V gene data show CDR1 as SQVTM and CDR2 as ANQGSEA. CDR3 length: 14 residues. Trimming shortened V by 6 bases and J by 8 bases, and 20 bases separated the two germline ends. The CDR3, as DNA: TGCAGCGTGCCTACTCCAGGTAGTGATCATGAGCAGTTCTTC. It encodes CSVPTPGSDHEQFF.

The CDR3 coding sequence is TGCGCCAGCAGCTTTAGCGGGCCCTACAATGAGCAGTTCTTC. It yields the protein CASSFSGPYNEQFF. The chain is built from TRBV5-1 and TRBJ2-1; 7 bases fit TRBD2. This CDR3 is built from 14 residues. Per the germline V gene, CDR1 is SGHRS and CDR2 is YFSETQ. V was clipped by 2 bases and J by 2 bases; unmatched bases: 1.

This clone was picked up a small number of times. The chain links TRBV19 to TRBJ1-2; 11 positions agree with TRBD1. The CDR3 runs 16 residues. J gave up 1 base and V 4 bases, and 5 bases lay outside the gene matches. The germline V gene has CDR1 LNHDA and CDR2 SQIVND (reference sequence). The CDR3 nucleotides read TGTGCCAGTAGTACCCCGGGACAGGGGGTTAACTATGGCTACACCTTC. Translation: CASSTPGQGVNYGYTF.

This clone was seen only once. J is TRBJ2-7 and V is TRBV19; D is unresolved. V lost 4 bases, J lost 0 bases, and 13 bases lay in between. CDR3 length: 15 residues. CDR1 is LNHDA, CDR2 SQIVND, per germline (reference sequence). CDR3 DNA sequence: TGTGCCAGTAGTAGCTGGCCTAGGAGCTCCTACGAGCAGTACTTC. Encoded protein: CASSSWPRSSYEQYF.

This clone was counted between two and nine times. This chain joins TRBV28 and TRBJ2-1; D possibly corresponds to TRBD2 (6 bases). Germline-derived CDR1 and CDR2 are MDHEN and SYDVKM. V was cut by 6 bases and J by 2 bases, with 14 bases left in between. CDR3 length equals 15 residues. DNA for the CDR3: TGTGCCAGCAGGGAGGGGTTCGTCACCTACAATGAGCAGTTCTTC. It yields the protein CASREGFVTYNEQFF.

In its sample, this clone was seen many times. The same CDR3 also results from other DNA sequences found in this sample. The chain employs TRBV10-1 and TRBJ1-5, with D possibly TRBD1 on 6 matching bases. This CDR3 has 13 residues. Germline CDR1 reads WNHNN; CDR2 reads SYGVQD (reference sequence). V lost 5 bases and J 5 bases, leaving 10 bases between the germline ends. The CDR3 loop reads CASSTNRDQPQHF. CDR3 DNA sequence: TGCGCCAGCAGTACCAACAGGGATCAGCCCCAGCATTTT.

The chain is built from TRBV5-5 and TRBJ1-1; 9 nucleotides line up with TRBD1. CDR1 and CDR2 (germline): SGHKS, YYEKEE (reference sequence). V trimming: 3 bases; J trimming: 6 bases; junction bases outside the gene matches: 9. The length of the CDR3 is 15 residues. CDR3 loop: CASSWAGTGLAEAFF. Written as DNA, the CDR3 is TGTGCCAGCAGCTGGGCGGGGACAGGGTTGGCTGAAGCTTTCTTT.

The sample holds one count of this clone. The rearrangement uses TRBV11-2 and TRBJ2-1, with 8 nucleotides matching TRBD2. CDR1 SGHAT and CDR2 FQNNGV come from the germline V gene. The CDR3 runs to 15 residues. The J segment lost 4 bases and the V segment lost 5 bases, leaving 7 bases of the junction unmatched. The CDR3 loop is CASSAGTRLYNEQFF. The CDR3 DNA reads as TGTGCCAGCAGCGCCGGGACTAGGTTATACAATGAGCAGTTCTTC.

The chain joins TRBV6-5 to TRBJ2-7; TRBD1 matches at 7 bases. CDR1 and CDR2 from the germline V gene are MNHEY and SVGAGI. J lost 4 bases, V lost 3 bases, and 3 bases had no gene match. The CDR3 length is 13 residues. The CDR3 region has the DNA TGTGCCAGCAGTTATACAGGGGCGTACGAGCAGTACTTC. This encodes CASSYTGAYEQYF.

The chain links TRBV7-9 to TRBJ2-7; D not resolved. CDR3 length: 15 amino acids. Germline CDR1 is SEHNR and CDR2 is FQNEAQ (reference sequence). Trimming shortened V by 1 base and J by 5 bases, and 15 bases separated the two germline ends. The CDR3 reads CASSLVGGSPNEQYF. CDR3 nucleotide sequence: TGTGCCAGCAGCTTAGTCGGCGGTTCCCCCAACGAGCAGTACTTC.

CDR3 DNA sequence: TGTGCCAGCAACCCGAGGGGGTTAAGGAGGTCCTACGAGCAGTACTTC. Its protein product is CASNPRGLRRSYEQYF. V gene TRBV28 combines with J gene TRBJ2-7, with D possibly TRBD1 on 6 matching bases. CDR3 length: 16 residues. Germline lookup yields CDR1 MDHEN and CDR2 SYDVKM. Between the trimmed V and J ends, which lost 7 bases and 1 base, there was a span of 20 bases.

The rearrangement joins TRBV19 to TRBJ2-3; D unclear. Trimming removed 3 bases at V and 1 base at J, with 11 bases between. CDR1 and CDR2 (germline): LNHDA, SQIVND (reference sequence). CDR3 length: 15 residues. In DNA form, the CDR3 reads TGTGCCAGTAGTATGAATGTAGCTCGCACAGATACGCAGTATTTT. This translates into CASSMNVARTDTQYF.

This clone was detected only once. This rearrangement joins TRBV15 to TRBJ2-7; 11 bases fit TRBD2. Trimming at V came to 1 base and at J to 5 bases, leaving 4 bases not matched to a gene. The CDR3 sequence is 15 residues long. Germline assignment: CDR1 LNHNV and CDR2 YYDKDF (reference sequence). The chain's CDR3 is CATSRVRLAGNEQYF. DNA for the CDR3: TGTGCCACCAGCAGAGTGAGACTAGCGGGAAACGAGCAGTACTTC.

A note on this clone: One end of the junction varies from germline; a read error may be responsible. This chain links TRBV2 with TRBJ1-1; no definite D call. Germline V gene sequence: CDR1 SNHLY, CDR2 FYNNEI. The CDR3 is 14 amino acids. Here the CDR3 reads CASREEVMNTEAFF. Here the CDR3 DNA reads TGTGCCAGCAGGGAAGAGGTGATGAACACTGAAGCTTTCTTT.

This clone was counted between two and nine times. The genes are TRBV20-1 and TRBJ1-2; no firm D call. This CDR3 comprises 11 residues. V was cut by 5 bases and J by 8 bases, with 12 bases left in between. Germline V lookup: CDR1 DFQATT, CDR2 SNEGSKA (reference sequence). The DNA of the CDR3 is TGCAGTGCTTCCGGACCCTCAGGCTACACCTTC. Translated, it gives CSASGPSGYTF.

This sequence joins TRBV5-1 and TRBJ2-1, with D hard to call. Between the trimmed V and J ends, which lost 5 bases and 2 bases, there was a span of 14 bases. This CDR3 spans 15 amino acids. Germline-derived CDR1 and CDR2 are SGHRS and YFSETQ. The CDR3 region is CASSPDSVAYNEQFF. In nucleotides, the CDR3 is TGCGCCAGCAGTCCCGACTCTGTTGCCTACAATGAGCAGTTCTTC.

This clone was counted a single time. J is TRBJ1-2 and V is TRBV30, with a weak D call TRBD1 (5 bases). The CDR3 is made up of 14 amino acids. CDR1 is GTSNPN and CDR2 is SVGIG in the germline V gene (reference sequence). Trimming took off 5 bases at V and 4 bases at J, with 17 bases between the two ends. The DNA for the CDR3 is TGTGCCTGGCCCCACCCAGGGCTCGGCTATGGCTACACCTTC. Residues: CAWPHPGLGYGYTF.

At least ten counts were recorded for this clone. The rearrangement joins TRBV25-1 to TRBJ1-2; D gene uncertain. This CDR3 is built from 15 residues. V dropped 4 bases and J dropped 7 bases, with 19 bases sitting between them. Looked up from germline, CDR1 is MGHDK and CDR2 is SYGVNS. CDR3 region: CASSGPDNRYGGYTF. In nucleotides, the CDR3 is TGTGCCAGCAGTGGCCCTGACAATCGCTATGGTGGCTACACCTTC.

Concerning this clone: The same CDR3 is also encoded by other DNA sequences in this sample. The rearrangement joins TRBV28 to TRBJ2-4, with D uncertain. CDR1 is MDHEN and CDR2 is SYDVKM in the germline V gene. Between the trimmed V and J ends, which lost 5 bases and 0 bases, there was a span of 2 bases. This CDR3 comprises 12 residues. DNA of the CDR3: TGTGCCAGCAGTCTAGCCAAAAACATTCAGTACTTC. Translating gives CASSLAKNIQYF.

V and J are TRBV15 and TRBJ2-7, with D uncertain. This CDR3 has 14 residues. The V end was cut by 1 base, the J end by 2 bases, with 9 bases between. Germline V lookup: CDR1 LNHNV, CDR2 YYDKDF (reference sequence). In DNA form, the CDR3 reads TGTGCCACCAGCAGAGTCGGGCTCACCTACGAGCAGTACTTC. It encodes CATSRVGLTYEQYF.

The chain links TRBV5-1 to TRBJ2-7, with TRBD1 matching 11 bases. With 0 bases clipped from V and 2 bases from J, the junction kept 4 bases outside the gene matches. The CDR3 loop spans 16 amino acids. Germline CDR1 is SGHRS and CDR2 is YFSETQ. CDR3 protein: CASSLGGQGVPYEQYF. CDR3 DNA: TGCGCCAGCAGCTTGGGGGGACAGGGGGTCCCCTACGAGCAGTACTTC.